This T cell receptor (beta chain) is drawn from a study of blood T cell repertoires in COVID-19. Study at large: Sample material is recorded as cDNA or gDNA derived from T cells, B-cell-depleted T cells, or PBMCs.

Authors' processing steps: Amplifying reference gene primers gave estimates of nucleated cell counts. The protocol was immunoSEQ multiplex PCR, while the TCRdb copy is restricted to in-frame clones and leaves out a portion. From that table come the V and J calls and clone size; the DNA was used to work out D and trimming. The sample yields fewer than 400,000 clones, about 87% seen once. The CDR3 length is 15 residues. CDR1 and CDR2 from the germline V gene are SGHNT and YYREEE (reference sequence). V was shortened by 2 bases and J by 4 bases, with 16 bases between the two germline ends. The TCR comes from a human donor in a cohort sampled during active COVID-19. The gene calls are TRBV5-4 and TRBJ2-7; D is possibly TRBD1 (6 bases). Sequenced input: peripheral blood. CDR3 in amino acids: CASSFIRAGAYEQYF. CDR3 nucleotides: TGTGCCAGCAGCTTCATCAGAGCAGGGGCTTACGAGCAGTACTTC. The whole variable domain, remainder taken from reference TRBV5-4 and TRBJ2-7, is ETGVTQSPTHLIKTRGQQVTLRCSSQSGHNTVSWYQQALGQGPQFIFQYYREEENGRGNFPPRFSGLQFPNYSSELNVNALELDDSALYLCASSFIRAGAYEQYFGPGTRLTVT.